The rows below give T cell receptor beta chains drawn from one sample of a study of T cells in Graves' hyperthyroidism and ophthalmopathy. TCRdb recomputed calls from the multiplex PCR reads with MiXCR, one row per CDR3 protein. The sample consists of 500,000 to 700,000 distinct CDR3 sequences, 16% of them appearing once. Sequencing used blood. Receptors originate from a woman younger than 30 with Graves' hyperthyroidism. The CDR3 runs from the conserved cysteine through the conserved F or W. Each record gives: D gene, V gene, J gene, clone size, CDR3 DNA, CDR3 protein. The D gene is left open where the match is weak. Expanded clones get a size class; other rows say once, few or many, or leave the size out.

D gene: TRBD2; V gene: TRBV28; J gene: TRBJ2-1; clone size: NA; CDR3 DNA: TGTGCCAGCAGTCTGGGACTAGCGGTAGGTGAGCAGTTCTTC; CDR3 protein: CASSLGLAVGEQFF
D gene: NA; V gene: TRBV10-3; J gene: TRBJ1-2; clone size: many; CDR3 DNA: TGTGCCATCAGTGAGTCGGCAGGGGCGGGGGACTATGGCTACACCTTC; CDR3 protein: CAISESAGAGDYGYTF
D gene: TRBD1; V gene: TRBV28; J gene: TRBJ1-1; clone size: few; CDR3 DNA: TGTGCCAGCAGTGGGGACAGGGAGGCTTTCTTT; CDR3 protein: CASSGDREAFF
D gene: NA; V gene: TRBV27; J gene: TRBJ1-1; clone size: many; CDR3 DNA: TGTGCCAGCAGTTTGGGGCCAGCAGGCACTGAAGCTTTCTTT; CDR3 protein: CASSLGPAGTEAFF
D gene: NA; V gene: TRBV20-1; J gene: TRBJ2-1; clone size: NA; CDR3 DNA: TGCAGTGCTGTTAGTCTCTCCTACAATGAGCAGTTCTTC; CDR3 protein: CSAVSLSYNEQFF
D gene: NA; V gene: TRBV2; J gene: TRBJ1-3; clone size: many; CDR3 DNA: TGTGCCTCTTGTATTGAGGGAAACACCATATATTTT; CDR3 protein: CASCIEGNTIYF
D gene: NA; V gene: TRBV11-3; J gene: TRBJ1-2; clone size: NA; CDR3 DNA: TGTGCCAGCAGCTTGAGCAGGAGCTATGGCTACACCTTC; CDR3 protein: CASSLSRSYGYTF
D gene: NA; V gene: TRBV20-1; J gene: TRBJ1-4; clone size: NA; CDR3 DNA: TGCAGTGCTAGAGAGGGGGCCGGGAGGGAAAAACTGTTTTTT; CDR3 protein: CSAREGAGREKLFF
D gene: TRBD1; V gene: TRBV2; J gene: TRBJ1-5; clone size: many; CDR3 DNA: TGTGCCAGCAGAGTTGGACAGGCGGGCAATCAGCCCCAGCATTTT; CDR3 protein: CASRVGQAGNQPQHF
D gene: TRBD2; V gene: TRBV20-1; J gene: TRBJ2-1; clone size: NA; CDR3 DNA: TGCAGTGCTAGAGATTTTATAGGGACTAGCCGGAGGGGTGAGCAGTTCTTC; CDR3 protein: CSARDFIGTSRRGEQFF
D gene: NA; V gene: TRBV12-3/TRBV12-4; J gene: TRBJ2-1; clone size: few; CDR3 DNA: TGTGCCAGCAGTTTGGGGGGTAGGAGGCTTGGAAATGAGCAGTTCTTC; CDR3 protein: CASSLGGRRLGNEQFF
D gene: NA; V gene: TRBV7-6; J gene: TRBJ2-1; clone size: NA; CDR3 DNA: TGTGCCAGCAGCTTAGTGGCTGGGAAGGTCCTAGTTACCTCCTACAATGAGCAGTTCTTC; CDR3 protein: CASSLVAGKVLVTSYNEQFF
D gene: NA; V gene: TRBV28; J gene: TRBJ1-2; clone size: many; CDR3 DNA: TGTGCCAGCACCCCCGGGGGCGGGTTGGGCTACACCTTC; CDR3 protein: CASTPGGGLGYTF
D gene: TRBD2; V gene: TRBV19; J gene: TRBJ2-1; clone size: NA; CDR3 DNA: TGTGCCAGTAGTATAGTTGCGGGAGGTTTAGTAAGCTCCTACAATGAGCAGTTCTTC; CDR3 protein: CASSIVAGGLVSSYNEQFF
D gene: TRBD1; V gene: TRBV7-9; J gene: TRBJ1-2; clone size: NA; CDR3 DNA: TGTGCCAGCAGCTATACCCCATCTCAGGAGGAGGGGGCGCGTTGGGGCTACACCTTC; CDR3 protein: CASSYTPSQEEGARWGYTF
D gene: TRBD1; V gene: TRBV5-4; J gene: TRBJ2-3; clone size: NA; CDR3 DNA: TGTGCCAGCAGCTCAGCGACAGGGGCAGATACGCAGTATTTT; CDR3 protein: CASSSATGADTQYF
D gene: TRBD1; V gene: TRBV6-1; J gene: TRBJ2-1; clone size: NA; CDR3 DNA: TGTGCCAGCAGGTTAAGACAGGGTGTGAATGAGCAGTTCTTC; CDR3 protein: CASRLRQGVNEQFF
D gene: NA; V gene: TRBV10-1; J gene: TRBJ2-7; clone size: NA; CDR3 DNA: TGCGCCAGCAGTGAGTCGACTCGGCAGGTGCAGTACTTC; CDR3 protein: CASSESTRQVQYF
D gene: NA; V gene: TRBV12-3/TRBV12-4; J gene: TRBJ2-2; clone size: NA; CDR3 DNA: TGTGCCAGCAGTTTTGTAGATCTAGCTGCGAACACCGGGGAGCTGTTTTTT; CDR3 protein: CASSFVDLAANTGELFF
D gene: NA; V gene: TRBV30; J gene: TRBJ1-5; clone size: few; CDR3 DNA: TGTGCCTGGACGCAGGGAGGCCATAGCAATCAGCCCCAGCATTTT; CDR3 protein: CAWTQGGHSNQPQHF
D gene: NA; V gene: TRBV28; J gene: TRBJ2-5; clone size: many; CDR3 DNA: TGTGCCAGCAGTTCCCACTGGCGAGTCCGAGAGACCCAGTACTTC; CDR3 protein: CASSSHWRVRETQYF
D gene: TRBD2; V gene: TRBV5-1; J gene: TRBJ2-7; clone size: NA; CDR3 DNA: TGCGCCAGCAGCTTGGGGGGGGCTAGCGGGAGAAAGGAGAACGAGCAGTACTTC; CDR3 protein: CASSLGGASGRKENEQYF
D gene: NA; V gene: TRBV20-1; J gene: TRBJ2-7; clone size: many; CDR3 DNA: TGCAGTGCTTCTACAGCTTCCTACGAGCAGTACTTC; CDR3 protein: CSASTASYEQYF
D gene: NA; V gene: TRBV5-5; J gene: TRBJ2-7; clone size: many; CDR3 DNA: TGTGCCAGCAGCGGGGGACCGAAAGCCTACGAGCAGTACTTC; CDR3 protein: CASSGGPKAYEQYF
D gene: TRBD1; V gene: TRBV24-1; J gene: TRBJ1-5; clone size: many; CDR3 DNA: TGTGCCACCAGTGATACAGGGGTGGGGAATCAGCCCCAGCATTTT; CDR3 protein: CATSDTGVGNQPQHF
D gene: NA; V gene: TRBV24-1; J gene: TRBJ2-3; clone size: many; CDR3 DNA: TGTGCCACCAGTGATTCCGCGGGGATCTCCACAGATACGCAGTATTTT; CDR3 protein: CATSDSAGISTDTQYF
D gene: NA; V gene: TRBV6-1; J gene: TRBJ2-1; clone size: NA; CDR3 DNA: TGTGCCAGCAGTCCTCAGGGGAGCCGAAACAATGAGCAGTTCTTC; CDR3 protein: CASSPQGSRNNEQFF
D gene: NA; V gene: TRBV11-2; J gene: TRBJ1-1; clone size: many; CDR3 DNA: TGTGCCAGCAGCTTAGATTGGCGGCAGTCAGACACTGAAGCTTTCTTT; CDR3 protein: CASSLDWRQSDTEAFF
D gene: TRBD1; V gene: TRBV20-1; J gene: TRBJ1-1; clone size: many; CDR3 DNA: TGCAGTGCTAGAGATCAGGGGGACACTGAAGCTTTCTTT; CDR3 protein: CSARDQGDTEAFF
D gene: TRBD1; V gene: TRBV11-2; J gene: TRBJ2-7; clone size: few; CDR3 DNA: TGTGCCAGCAGCCTCACAGGGGGAGGCTCCTACGAGCAGTACTTC; CDR3 protein: CASSLTGGGSYEQYF
D gene: NA; V gene: TRBV20-1; J gene: TRBJ2-1; clone size: few; CDR3 DNA: TGCAGTGCTAGTGGATCCGATGAGCAGTTCTTC; CDR3 protein: CSASGSDEQFF
D gene: TRBD1; V gene: TRBV3-1; J gene: TRBJ2-2; clone size: NA; CDR3 DNA: TGTGCCAGCAGCCCCTACAGGGGCCCTTCAACCGGGGAGCTGTTTTTT; CDR3 protein: CASSPYRGPSTGELFF
D gene: TRBD2; V gene: TRBV6-2/TRBV6-3; J gene: TRBJ2-7; clone size: NA; CDR3 DNA: TGTGCCAGCAGTTACTCCAGCGACGGGGAGGGATTCGAGCAGTACTTC; CDR3 protein: CASSYSSDGEGFEQYF
D gene: TRBD2; V gene: TRBV24-1; J gene: TRBJ2-2; clone size: NA; CDR3 DNA: TGTGCCACCAGTAACCCCGGACTAGCGGGCACCGGGGAGATGTTTTTT; CDR3 protein: CATSNPGLAGTGEMFF
D gene: TRBD1; V gene: TRBV7-9; J gene: TRBJ2-3; clone size: few; CDR3 DNA: TGTGCCAGCAGCCGCAGGGACAGTCTCACAGATACGCAGTATTTT; CDR3 protein: CASSRRDSLTDTQYF
D gene: NA; V gene: TRBV6-2/TRBV6-3; J gene: TRBJ1-6; clone size: few; CDR3 DNA: TGTGCCAGCAGTTATTTCGCCGAAAATTCACCCCTCCACTTT; CDR3 protein: CASSYFAENSPLHF